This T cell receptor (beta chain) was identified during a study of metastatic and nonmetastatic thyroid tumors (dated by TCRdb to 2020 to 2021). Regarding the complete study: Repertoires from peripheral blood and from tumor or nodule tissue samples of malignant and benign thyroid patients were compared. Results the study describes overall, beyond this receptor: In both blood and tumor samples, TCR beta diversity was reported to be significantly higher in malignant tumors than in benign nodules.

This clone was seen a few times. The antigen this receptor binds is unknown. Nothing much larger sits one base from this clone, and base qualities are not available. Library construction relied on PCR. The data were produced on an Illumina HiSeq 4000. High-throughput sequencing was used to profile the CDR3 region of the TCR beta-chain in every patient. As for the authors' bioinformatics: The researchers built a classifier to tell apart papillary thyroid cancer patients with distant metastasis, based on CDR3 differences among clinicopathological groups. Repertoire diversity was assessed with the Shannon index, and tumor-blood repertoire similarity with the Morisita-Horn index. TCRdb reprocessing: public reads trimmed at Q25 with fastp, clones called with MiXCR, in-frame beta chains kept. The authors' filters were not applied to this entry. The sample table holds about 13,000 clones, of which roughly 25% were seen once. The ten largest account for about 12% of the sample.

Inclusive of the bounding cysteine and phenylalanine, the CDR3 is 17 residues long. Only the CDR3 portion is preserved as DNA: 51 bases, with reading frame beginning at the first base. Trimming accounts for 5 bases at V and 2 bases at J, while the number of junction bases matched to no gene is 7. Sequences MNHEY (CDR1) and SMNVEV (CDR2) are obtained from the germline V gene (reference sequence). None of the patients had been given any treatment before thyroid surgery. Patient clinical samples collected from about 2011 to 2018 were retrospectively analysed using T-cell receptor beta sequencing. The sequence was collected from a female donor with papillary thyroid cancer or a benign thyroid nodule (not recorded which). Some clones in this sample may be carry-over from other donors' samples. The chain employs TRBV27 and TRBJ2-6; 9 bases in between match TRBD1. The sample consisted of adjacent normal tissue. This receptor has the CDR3 CASSTKQGAAGANVLTF. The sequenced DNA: TGTGCCAGCAGTACAAAACAGGGGGCAGCTGGGGCCAACGTCCTGACTTTC.